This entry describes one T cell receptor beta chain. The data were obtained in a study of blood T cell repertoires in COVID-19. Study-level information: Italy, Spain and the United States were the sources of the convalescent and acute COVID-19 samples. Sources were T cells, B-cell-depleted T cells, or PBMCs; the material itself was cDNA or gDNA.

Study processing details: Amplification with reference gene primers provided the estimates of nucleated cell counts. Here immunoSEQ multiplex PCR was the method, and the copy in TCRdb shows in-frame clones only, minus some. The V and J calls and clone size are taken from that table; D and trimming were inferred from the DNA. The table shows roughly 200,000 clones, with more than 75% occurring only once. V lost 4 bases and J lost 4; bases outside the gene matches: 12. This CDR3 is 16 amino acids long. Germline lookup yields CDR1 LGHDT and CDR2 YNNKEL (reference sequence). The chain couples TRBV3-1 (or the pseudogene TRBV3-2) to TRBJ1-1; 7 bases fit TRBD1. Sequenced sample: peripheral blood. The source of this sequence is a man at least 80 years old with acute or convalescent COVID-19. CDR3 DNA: TGTGCCAGCAGCCCAGAGGGGGCGAGAGTAGTCACTGAAGCTTTCTTT. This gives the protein CASSPEGARVVTEAFF.